These 24 T cell receptor beta chains were all obtained from the same sample, sequenced in a study of multiple sclerosis patients with progressive multifocal leukoencephalopathy (dated by TCRdb to about 2019). Receptor amplification or capture employed the immunoSEQ multiplex PCR assay. TCRdb limited this immuneACCESS table to in-frame rearrangements with V and J called. A share of clones is missing; checked studies link under half to unresolved V genes, and the rest is unexplained. For this sample there are more than 30,000 clones; roughly 87% appear just once. The ten top clones hold less than 6.5% of the sample. This sample's time point label indicates: time of PML onset. This sample's treatment or condition label indicates: on natalizumab therapy at sampling. Sequences were derived from PBMCs, sampled from a patient treated with natalizumab. All receptors derive from a woman between 40 and 50 years old with progressive multifocal leukoencephalopathy.

The genes are TRBV30 and TRBJ1-1; the D gene is possibly TRBD1 (5 bases). The CDR3 is 14 residues long. V lost 0 bases to trimming and J lost 4 bases, with 12 bases between them. CDR1 is GTSNPN and CDR2 is SVGIG in the germline V gene (reference sequence). CDR3 amino acids: CAWSVQGRATEAFF. The CDR3 DNA is TGTGCCTGGAGTGTTCAGGGCAGGGCCACTGAAGCTTTCTTT.

V and J are TRBV25-1 and TRBJ1-1; no definite D call. Trimming took off 8 bases at V and 0 bases at J, with 10 bases between the two ends. In germline, CDR1 is MGHDK, CDR2 SYGVNS. There are 13 residues in the CDR3. In nucleotides, the CDR3 is TGTGCCAGCCGGCCCACCGTGAACACTGAAGCTTTCTTT. Its translation: CASRPTVNTEAFF.

The rearrangement uses TRBV7-2 and TRBJ1-5; D is unresolved. Trimming shortened V by 2 bases and J by 7 bases, and 15 bases separated the two germline ends. This CDR3 spans 15 amino acids. Germline V gene lookup returns CDR1 SGHTA and CDR2 FQGNSA. The DNA of the CDR3 is TGTGCCAGCAGCTTAAGTTTCGGGCGTGAACAGCCCCAGCATTTT. This codes for CASSLSFGREQPQHF. The full variable domain, completed using reference TRBV7-2 and TRBJ1-5, is GAGVSQSPSNKVTEKGKDVELRCDPISGHTALYWYRQSLGQGLEFLIYFQGNSAPDKSGLPSDRFSAERTGGSVSTLTIQRTQQEDSAVYLCASSLSFGREQPQHFGDGTRLSIL.

V gene TRBV7-9 combines with J gene TRBJ2-2; D is perhaps TRBD1 or TRBD2 (5 bases each). Looked up from germline, CDR1 is SEHNR and CDR2 is FQNEAQ (reference sequence). Trimming cost V 7 bases and J 6 bases, with 24 bases left between them. The CDR3 length is 17 residues. The CDR3 region is CASKTAPGRRKSGELFF. The CDR3 coding sequence is TGTGCCAGCAAGACAGCGCCGGGACGGCGAAAGTCCGGGGAGCTGTTTTTT.

The chain has TRBV4-1 and TRBJ2-7; the D is unclear. The CDR3 consists of 15 residues. V dropped 7 bases and J dropped 1 base, with 17 bases sitting between them. The V gene's germline CDR1 is MGHRA and CDR2 YSYEKL. As DNA, the CDR3 is TGCGCCAGCACCCCCGACGCGTTGCCATCCTACGAGCAGTACTTC. It encodes CASTPDALPSYEQYF.

The gene calls are TRBV6-4 and TRBJ1-2, with D perhaps TRBD1 (6 bases). Trimming took off 3 bases at V and 5 bases at J, with 10 bases between the two ends. CDR1 and CDR2 from the germline V gene are MRHNA and SNTAGT. This CDR3 region has 13 residues. CDR3 bases: TGTGCCAGCAGTGAGGGACACCCATATGGCTACACCTTC. Translating gives CASSEGHPYGYTF.

This chain uses TRBV6-5 with TRBJ2-1; 9 nucleotides match TRBD1. Germline values: CDR1 MNHEY, CDR2 SVGAGI. V shed 6 bases, J shed 2 bases, and the junction held 5 bases outside the gene matches. The CDR3 covers 15 residues. The CDR3 bases are TGTGCCAGCAGCCAGGGACAGGGCGCCTACAATGAGCAGTTCTTC. This codes for CASSQGQGAYNEQFF.

In its sample, this clone was seen once. The chain joins TRBV4-3 to TRBJ2-1; TRBD2 matches 12 bases. The CDR3 runs to 15 residues. The germline V gene encodes CDR1 LGHNA and CDR2 YSLEER. The junction had 3 bases not matched to a gene; V was cut back by 2 bases and J by 7 bases. The CDR3 loop reads CASSQWLAGGNEQFF. CDR3 bases: TGCGCCAGCAGCCAATGGCTAGCGGGGGGGAATGAGCAGTTCTTC.

The rearrangement links TRBV6-5 to TRBJ1-1; 9 nucleotides line up with TRBD1. CDR3 size: 13 residues. Trimming at V came to 7 bases and at J to 4 bases, leaving 4 bases not matched to a gene. The V gene's germline CDR1 is MNHEY and CDR2 SVGAGI. CDR3 DNA sequence: TGTGCCAGCACCAAGACAGGGGGCACTGAAGCTTTCTTT. As protein: CASTKTGGTEAFF.

This clone appeared a single time. This chain links TRBV14 with TRBJ2-7, with D unresolved. The CDR3 spans 11 residues. Germline CDR1 and CDR2: SGHDN and FVKESK. V was pared by 1 base and J by 6 bases, with 4 bases between. This CDR3 is CASSQVSEQYF. CDR3 nucleotides: TGTGCCAGCAGCCAAGTTAGCGAGCAGTACTTC.

The CDR3 nucleotides are TGCGCCAGCAGCTTGGGGGCTTCACCCCTCCACTTT. This codes for CASSLGASPLHF. V is TRBV5-1 and J is TRBJ1-6; the D is unclear. The germline CDR1 and CDR2 sequences are SGHRS and YFSETQ. Trimming removed 0 bases from V and 9 bases from J, with 4 bases in between. The CDR3 is 12 residues long.

The sample holds one count of this clone. At the DNA level, this CDR3 is encoded by other sequences in the same sample as well. CDR3 amino acids: CASTPGTGGRQPQHF. CDR3 nucleotide sequence: TGTGCCAGCACGCCCGGGACAGGGGGACGGCAGCCCCAGCATTTT. The chain joins TRBV6-1 to TRBJ1-5; TRBD1 aligns across 11 bases. The CDR3 totals 15 residues. The ends lost 7 bases at V and 7 bases at J; junction bases unmatched: 9. In germline, CDR1 is MNHNS, CDR2 SASEGT.

The chain combines TRBV6-1 with TRBJ2-2; 10 bases map to TRBD2. The CDR3 has 16 residues. In germline, CDR1 is MNHNS, CDR2 SASEGT. V shed 2 bases, J shed 5 bases, and the junction held 5 bases outside the gene matches. This CDR3 is CASSERLAGATGELFF. The CDR3 DNA reads as TGTGCCAGCAGTGAAAGGCTAGCGGGAGCTACCGGGGAGCTGTTTTTT.

The chain carries TRBV2 and TRBJ2-1, with 7 bases lining up with TRBD1. The germline CDR1 and CDR2 sequences are SNHLY and FYNNEI. The CDR3 is 13 residues long. Trimming took 6 bases from V and 6 from J; bases not matched to a gene: 5. The CDR3 is CASSLTGVNEQFF. Here the CDR3 DNA reads TGTGCCAGCAGCCTCACAGGGGTCAATGAGCAGTTCTTC.

The rearrangement links TRBV7-2 to TRBJ2-7; D ambiguous. Trimming took off 0 bases at V and 3 bases at J, with 6 bases between the two ends. Looked up from germline, CDR1 is SGHTA and CDR2 is FQGNSA. The CDR3 spans 13 residues. The CDR3, as DNA: TGTGCCAGCAGCTTAGCGGGCCTCTACGAGCAGTACTTC. It yields the protein CASSLAGLYEQYF.

The chain has TRBV30 and TRBJ2-7, with TRBD2 identical over 12 bases. There are 17 residues in the CDR3. Germline CDR1 and CDR2: GTSNPN and SVGIG (reference sequence). V was pared by 2 bases and J by 6 bases, with 14 bases of the junction left unmatched. The CDR3 DNA reads as TGTGCCTGGAGTCCGAGACTAGCGGGAGTAAAGGATTGCGAGCAGTACTTC. The encoded protein is CAWSPRLAGVKDCEQYF.

This rearrangement joins TRBV7-9 to TRBJ2-5; the match to TRBD2 covers 7 bases. This CDR3 contains 16 residues. The germline V gene has CDR1 SEHNR and CDR2 FQNEAQ (reference sequence). J lost 2 bases, V lost 5 bases, and 11 bases had no gene match. The CDR3 sequence is CASSPIWGGRQETQYF. The CDR3 nucleotides are TGTGCCAGCAGCCCAATTTGGGGAGGGAGGCAAGAGACCCAGTACTTC.

The chain recombines TRBV7-6 with TRBJ2-7, with D possibly matching TRBD1 (6 bases). Between the trimmed V and J ends, which lost 5 bases and 4 bases, there was a span of 18 bases. Per germline, CDR1 SGHVS and CDR2 FNYEAQ. The CDR3 runs 15 residues. Here the CDR3 DNA reads TGTGCCAGCAGCCTCTTCGCAGGGGTTCGGTACGAGCAGTACTTC. Translating gives CASSLFAGVRYEQYF. Based on the CDR3 plus reference TRBV7-6 and TRBJ2-7, the full variable domain is GAGVSQSPRYKVTKRGQDVALRCDPISGHVSLYWYRQALGQGPEFLTYFNYEAQQDKSGLPNDRFSAERPEGSISTLTIQRTEQRDSAMYRCASSLFAGVRYEQYFGPGTRLTVT.

The chain uses TRBV7-2 and TRBJ1-1; TRBD1 agrees at 9 bases. Trimming at V came to 3 bases and at J to 6 bases, leaving 5 bases not matched to a gene. The CDR3 extends over 14 amino acids. CDR1 and CDR2 from the germline V gene are SGHTA and FQGNSA. The CDR3 DNA reads as TGTGCCAGCAGCTTGAGGCACAGGGGGCCTGAAGCTTTCTTT. Its protein is CASSLRHRGPEAFF.

Turning to this clone: The sample carries other DNA sequences with the same CDR3. This rearrangement joins TRBV6-5 to TRBJ1-1; perhaps TRBD1 as D (6 bases). V shed 4 bases and J shed 0 bases, with 9 bases lying between them. Germline CDR1 is MNHEY and CDR2 is SVGAGI. The CDR3 has 14 residues. This CDR3 reads CASSWGTLNTEAFF. The CDR3 DNA sequence: TGTGCCAGCAGTTGGGGGACATTGAACACTGAAGCTTTCTTT.

The chain carries TRBV29-1 and TRBJ1-6; D ambiguous. V lost 7 bases and J 6 bases, leaving 13 bases between the germline ends. Per the germline V gene, CDR1 is SQVTM and CDR2 is ANQGSEA. The CDR3 covers 13 residues. CDR3 DNA: TGCAGCGGGAGTAATGGCGGTAATTCACCCCTCCACTTT. It specifies CSGSNGGNSPLHF.

This clone was seen just once. The chain carries TRBV7-6 and TRBJ2-3; 9 bases fit TRBD2. Losses at the gene ends were 3 bases for V and 2 bases for J; bases not matched to a gene: 6. CDR3 length: 16 residues. The V gene's germline CDR1 is SGHVS and CDR2 FNYEAQ. In DNA form, the CDR3 reads TGTGCCAGCAGCTTCATAGCGGGGGCCACCACAGATACGCAGTATTTT. This translates into CASSFIAGATTDTQYF.

The rearrangement uses TRBV11-3 and TRBJ1-2; D not certain. The CDR3 length is 13 residues. V lost 5 bases and J 1 base, leaving 8 bases between the germline ends. Germline V gene lookup returns CDR1 SGHNT and CDR2 YENEEA. The CDR3 spells CASSRAGNYGYTF. The CDR3, as DNA: TGTGCCAGCAGCCGTGCCGGTAACTATGGCTACACCTTC.

V is TRBV25-1 and J is TRBJ1-3; D not resolved. Between the trimmed V and J ends, which lost 1 base and 0 bases, there was a span of 7 bases. CDR1 is MGHDK and CDR2 is SYGVNS in the germline V gene. This CDR3 spans 15 amino acids. The CDR3 region has the DNA TGTGCCAGCAGTGAATCGGGTGTCTCTGGAAACACCATATATTTT. Its protein product is CASSESGVSGNTIYF. Together with reference TRBV25-1 and TRBJ1-3, the CDR3 gives the full variable domain: EADIYQTPRYLVIGTGKKITLECSQTMGHDKMYWYQQDPGMELHLIHYSYGVNSTEKGDLSSESTVSRIRTEHFPLTLESARPSHTSQYLCASSESGVSGNTIYFGEGSWLTVV.